These 11 T cell receptor beta chains were sequenced from one sample in a study of T-cell memory formation after mild COVID-19. TCRdb re-analysed the 5' RACE reads in MiXCR, keeping a single row per CDR3 protein. The profile covers 350,000 to 450,000 distinct CDR3 sequences, with 20% to 25% appearing a single time and 8.8% taken by the ten largest. What was sequenced was PBMCs or a T cell subset sorted from them (not recorded which). The origin of the receptors is an adult woman who had mild COVID-19 (a few samples of this study predate the infection). Cell type and time point are not known.

The rearrangement joins TRBV7-9 to TRBJ2-6; D gene ambiguous. With 5 bases removed from V and 5 bases from J, the gap between germline ends came to 16 bases. CDR1 and CDR2 from the germline V gene are SEHNR and FQNEAQ (reference sequence). The CDR3 spans 16 residues. The CDR3: CASSKRTGRRANVLTF. The CDR3 DNA sequence: TGTGCCAGCAGCAAACGGACGGGCAGGAGGGCCAACGTCCTGACTTTC.

The rearrangement joins TRBV29-1 to TRBJ2-1; D unclear. CDR3 length equals 15 residues. Germline-derived CDR1 and CDR2 are SQVTM and ANQGSEA. Trimming took 6 bases from V and 0 from J, leaving 15 bases between them. This CDR3 reads CSVTKPESSYNEQFF. As DNA, the CDR3 is TGCAGCGTCACCAAGCCCGAGAGCTCCTACAATGAGCAGTTCTTC.

V is TRBV11-2 and J is TRBJ1-6; TRBD1 might be the D (5 bases). This CDR3 is 16 amino acids long. Trimming took 7 bases from V and 0 from J, leaving 13 bases between them. Looked up from germline, CDR1 is SGHAT and CDR2 is FQNNGV. CDR3 nucleotides: TGTGCCAGCACCCTCGACAGAGACTCCTATAATTCACCCCTCCACTTT. It encodes CASTLDRDSYNSPLHF.

This chain joins TRBV7-2 and TRBJ2-7, with 11 bases matching TRBD1. This CDR3 spans 14 amino acids. Germline trimming cut 3 bases from V and 6 bases from J; bases unmatched to any gene: 4. The germline gives CDR1 SGHTA, CDR2 FQGNSA. The DNA for the CDR3 is TGTGCCAGCAGCTTTGGACAGGGGGCTAGCGAGCAGTACTTC. It translates to CASSFGQGASEQYF.

This chain joins TRBV12-3 or TRBV12-4 and TRBJ2-3; 7 positions match TRBD2. This CDR3 contains 13 residues. The trim removed 8 bases at V and 3 bases at J, leaving 5 bases unmatched. CDR3 amino acids: CASQMGGTDTQYF. For the CDR3, the DNA is TGTGCCAGCCAAATGGGGGGGACAGATACGCAGTATTTT.

The chain uses TRBV5-4 and TRBJ2-7, with no clear D. This CDR3 spans 13 amino acids. Deletions cut 0 bases from V and 5 bases from J, with 9 bases between. Germline-derived CDR1 and CDR2 are SGHNT and YYREEE (reference sequence). The CDR3 spells CASSLARVDEQYF. CDR3 bases: TGTGCCAGCAGCTTGGCGCGCGTCGACGAGCAGTACTTC.

This clonotype appeared a few times. This rearrangement joins TRBV28 to TRBJ1-2; 9 positions agree with TRBD1. From germline, CDR1 is MDHEN and CDR2 SYDVKM. The V gene end was trimmed by 5 bases and the J gene end by 2 bases; junction bases not matched to a gene: 6. This CDR3 has 15 amino acids. CDR3 DNA sequence: TGTGCCAGCAGTCCGCTCGGGACAGGGAACTATGGCTACACCTTC. Translation gives CASSPLGTGNYGYTF.

The chain joins TRBV6-2 or TRBV6-3 to TRBJ2-1, with a tentative D call TRBD2 (5 bases). CDR1 is MNHEY, CDR2 SVGEGT, per germline. Trimming took 4 bases from V and 6 from J, leaving 16 bases between them. This CDR3 spans 15 amino acids. The CDR3 sequence is CASSLPGSRVNEQFF. For the CDR3, the DNA is TGTGCCAGCAGTTTACCGGGGTCTCGGGTCAATGAGCAGTTCTTC.

This clonotype was counted only a few times. V gene TRBV7-8 combines with J gene TRBJ2-7, with D possibly being TRBD1 or TRBD2 (6 bases each). Trimming stripped 4 bases from V and 2 bases from J, with 15 bases between. This CDR3 is 15 amino acids long. In germline, CDR1 is SGHVS, CDR2 FQNEAQ. The CDR3 coding sequence is TGTGCCAGCAGCTCCAGAGAGGGGGGAGCCTACGAGCAGTACTTC. Protein: CASSSREGGAYEQYF.

The rearrangement uses TRBV7-2 and TRBJ2-1, with 8 bases matching TRBD2. The germline gives CDR1 SGHTA, CDR2 FQGNSA. After removal of 2 bases from V and 8 bases from J, the junction contained 5 bases not matched to a gene. This CDR3 is 14 amino acids long. CDR3 residues: CASSLKRGLDEQFF. In nucleotides, the CDR3 is TGTGCCAGCAGCTTAAAGCGGGGGCTGGATGAGCAGTTCTTC.

V and J are TRBV20-1 and TRBJ2-5, with D uncertain. This CDR3 contains 13 residues. Between the trimmed V and J ends, which lost 0 bases and 5 bases, there was a span of 10 bases. Germline V lookup: CDR1 DFQATT, CDR2 SNEGSKA (reference sequence). The CDR3 region is CSAREVVGETQYF. In DNA, the CDR3 is TGCAGTGCTAGAGAGGTAGTAGGGGAGACCCAGTACTTC.